These 25 T cell receptor beta chains came from one sample sequenced in a study of T cells in Graves' hyperthyroidism and ophthalmopathy. Amplification yielded TCR beta CDR3 regions, with RNA transcripts as the source. HTBI primers were employed in a first-round RT-PCR of the TCR CDR3. TCRdb processed the multiplex PCR reads anew with MiXCR; each CDR3 protein has one entry. The profile covers about 46,000 distinct CDR3 sequences, with more than 40% appearing a single time and roughly 32% taken by the ten largest. The sequencing sample was made of peripheral blood or thyroid tissue (not recorded which). The receptors were sampled from a woman in her 50s with Graves' hyperthyroidism.

The chain is built from TRBV10-3 and TRBJ1-2; 10 bases fit TRBD1. The CDR3 extends over 12 amino acids. CDR1 and CDR2 (germline): ENHRY, SYGVKD. V lost 6 bases and J lost 13; bases outside the gene matches: 8. Here the CDR3 DNA reads TGTGCCATCAGCACGGGACAGGGGATATTCACCTTC. This gives the protein CAISTGQGIFTF.

Ten or more counts support this clonotype. V usage is TRBV7-3 and J usage is TRBJ2-3; D is ambiguous. Germline V CDR1 and CDR2: SGHTA, FQGTGA. V lost 4 bases to trimming and J lost 5 bases, with 13 bases between them. CDR3 length: 14 residues. As DNA, the CDR3 is TGTGCCAGCAGCTCTACCAACACCGGAGATACGCAGTATTTT. Amino acids: CASSSTNTGDTQYF.

The rearrangement links TRBV10-3 to TRBJ1-4; TRBD1 matches at 8 bases. With V trimmed by 6 bases and J by 7 bases, 13 bases remained unmatched. Germline V gene data show CDR1 as ENHRY and CDR2 as SYGVKD. CDR3 length: 16 amino acids. The CDR3 region has the DNA TGTGCCATCAGGGCCGCAGGGGGCGACTATGGTGAAAAACTGTTTTTT. Protein sequence: CAIRAAGGDYGEKLFF.

V gene TRBV20-1 combines with J gene TRBJ2-5, with 14 bases lining up with TRBD2. The V gene end was trimmed by 4 bases and the J gene end by 3 bases; junction bases not matched to a gene: 4. This CDR3 has 15 residues. Per the germline V gene, CDR1 is DFQATT and CDR2 is SNEGSKA (reference sequence). CDR3 loop: CSATGTSGSEETQYF. The CDR3 nucleotides read TGCAGTGCTACTGGGACTAGCGGGAGCGAAGAGACCCAGTACTTC.

The rearrangement links TRBV7-6 to TRBJ2-2, with TRBD2 matching 11 bases. Germline CDR1 reads SGHVS; CDR2 reads FNYEAQ. The CDR3 is made up of 17 amino acids. V gave up 1 base and J gave up 1 base; unmatched junction bases: 2. The CDR3 DNA reads TGTGCCAGCAGCTTAGTGCTAGCGGGAGGGAACACCGGGGAGCTGTTTTTT. It translates to CASSLVLAGGNTGELFF.

This clonotype was seen at least ten times. The J gene is TRBJ2-3, the V gene TRBV7-3; 9 nucleotides agree with TRBD2. Unmatched junction bases numbered 8, after V lost 5 bases and J lost 2 bases. The germline gives CDR1 SGHTA, CDR2 FQGTGA. The CDR3 runs to 16 residues. The CDR3 bases are TGTGCCAGCAGCCCAGGGACTAGCCGAGACACAGATACGCAGTATTTT. It codes for CASSPGTSRDTDTQYF.

This clonotype was observed at least ten times. The genes are TRBV27 and TRBJ2-7, with 8 bases matching TRBD1. CDR1 is MNHEY and CDR2 is SMNVEV in the germline V gene (reference sequence). V was pared by 3 bases and J by 0 bases, with 1 base of the junction left unmatched. CDR3 length equals 14 residues. CDR3 loop: CASSFDRGSYEQYF. The CDR3 region has the DNA TGTGCCAGCAGTTTTGACAGGGGCTCCTACGAGCAGTACTTC.

There are many counts of this clonotype. The CDR3 nucleotides read TGTGCCAGCAGCCCCCGATTCGGGGGGACTGAAGCTTTCTTT. Encoded protein: CASSPRFGGTEAFF. The rearrangement uses TRBV11-2 and TRBJ1-1; TRBD1 might be the D (5 bases). Germline lookup yields CDR1 SGHAT and CDR2 FQNNGV. V was pared by 5 bases and J by 5 bases, with 15 bases between. The CDR3 has 14 residues.

The sample holds many counts of this clonotype. The genes are TRBV7-2 and TRBJ2-5, with D possibly matching TRBD2 (6 bases). The CDR3 runs to 13 residues. V was pared by 8 bases and J by 1 base, with 11 bases between. CDR1 is SGHTA, CDR2 FQGNSA, per germline. CDR3 in amino acids: CASSVSGQETQYF. CDR3 bases: TGTGCCAGCTCGGTTAGCGGCCAAGAGACCCAGTACTTC.

The sample holds a few counts of this clonotype. CDR3 DNA: TGCAGTGCTATCGACAGGCTGAATGAAGCTTTCTTT. Translation: CSAIDRLNEAFF. The gene calls are TRBV20-1 and TRBJ1-1, with D possibly being TRBD1 (6 bases). The germline V gene encodes CDR1 DFQATT and CDR2 SNEGSKA (reference sequence). This CDR3 spans 12 amino acids. V lost 4 bases, J lost 7 bases, and 13 bases lay in between.

Ten or more counts support this clonotype. CDR3 residues: CASSSGQGSQPQHF. In DNA, the CDR3 is TGTGCCAGCAGCTCCGGACAGGGTTCTCAGCCCCAGCATTTT. The chain carries TRBV7-8 and TRBJ1-5; 8 bases are shared with TRBD1. The V segment lost 4 bases and the J segment 6 bases; nucleotides outside the gene matches: 5. This CDR3 comprises 14 residues. Germline CDR1 and CDR2: SGHVS and FQNEAQ.

The rearrangement uses TRBV12-3 or TRBV12-4 and TRBJ2-7; TRBD1 agrees at 9 bases. Unmatched junction bases numbered 7, after V lost 6 bases and J lost 4 bases. The CDR3 totals 14 residues. CDR3 amino acids: CASRLGQGLYEQYF. CDR3 coding DNA: TGTGCCAGCAGACTGGGACAGGGACTTTACGAGCAGTACTTC.

This clonotype was seen more than once but under ten times. The chain joins TRBV9 to TRBJ2-7; 11 bases fit TRBD1. Germline V gene lookup returns CDR1 SGDLS and CDR2 YYNGEE. This CDR3 contains 13 residues. Trimming at V came to 3 bases and at J to 6 bases, leaving 2 bases not matched to a gene. The CDR3 loop reads CASSDGTGGEQYF. Written as DNA, the CDR3 is TGTGCCAGCAGCGATGGGACAGGGGGCGAGCAGTACTTC. Full variable domain (outside the CDR3, taken from reference TRBV9 and TRBJ2-7): DSGVTQTPKHLITATGQRVTLRCSPRSGDLSVYWYQQSLDQGLQFLIQYYNGEERAKGNILERFSAQQFPDLHSELNLSSLELGDSALYFCASSDGTGGEQYFGPGTRLTVT.

J is TRBJ1-1 and V is TRBV10-2; no reliable D call. Trimming cost V 7 bases and J 5 bases, with 11 bases left between them. The germline CDR1 and CDR2 sequences are WSHSY and SAAADI. This CDR3 is 12 amino acids long. The CDR3: CASTSGGTEAFF. The CDR3 DNA reads as TGCGCCAGCACGTCGGGAGGGACTGAAGCTTTCTTT.

The count of this clonotype is one. The chain carries TRBV2 and TRBJ1-3, with 7 bases identical to TRBD1. The germline V gene encodes CDR1 SNHLY and CDR2 FYNNEI. The CDR3 extends over 15 amino acids. Trimming took 6 bases from V and 2 from J; bases not matched to a gene: 7. CDR3 in amino acids: CASSFSTGPGNTIYF. CDR3 DNA sequence: TGTGCCAGCAGCTTCTCGACAGGGCCTGGAAACACCATATATTTT.

As for this clonotype: A junction boundary mismatches the germline segment, possibly from a read error. The chain employs TRBV10-3 and TRBJ2-7; TRBD2 aligns across 7 bases. The CDR3 extends over 14 amino acids. Germline CDR1 and CDR2: ENHRY and SYGVKD. The chain's CDR3 is CAHSLGGGGYEQHF. CDR3 nucleotides: TGTGCCCATTCCCTGGGCGGGGGAGGCTACGAGCAGCACTTC.

This clonotype was detected many times. J is TRBJ2-6 and V is TRBV27; D gene uncertain. Trimming stripped 2 bases from V and 3 bases from J, with 2 bases between. The germline V gene has CDR1 MNHEY and CDR2 SMNVEV (reference sequence). The CDR3 is made up of 13 amino acids. The CDR3 coding sequence is TGTGCCAGCAGTTTAAATGGGGCCAACGTCCTGACTTTC. Translated, it gives CASSLNGANVLTF.

J is TRBJ2-7 and V is TRBV2, with a possible D match to TRBD2 (5 bases). The CDR3 sequence is 13 residues long. The germline CDR1 and CDR2 sequences are SNHLY and FYNNEI. V gave up 2 bases and J gave up 6 bases, with 11 bases separating them. The CDR3 bases are TGTGCCAGCAGTGAACTAGCTACTAGCGAGCAGTACTTC. Translated: CASSELATSEQYF.

The chain uses TRBV20-1 and TRBJ2-7, with TRBD2 matching over 10 bases. V was clipped by 2 bases and J by 4 bases; unmatched bases: 5. Germline V gene sequence: CDR1 DFQATT, CDR2 SNEGSKA (reference sequence). The CDR3 spans 14 residues. The CDR3 bases are TGCAGTGCTAGAAAACTAGCGGGGACATACGAGCAGTACTTC. It specifies CSARKLAGTYEQYF.

Remarks on this clonotype: Germline and junction disagree at one end, which may indicate a read error. The chain has TRBV11-2 and TRBJ2-3; TRBD2 matches 11 bases. The germline V gene encodes CDR1 SGHAT and CDR2 FQNNGV. CDR3 length: 15 amino acids. This chain's CDR3 is CASSVDSGRGDTQYF. In nucleotides, the CDR3 is TGTGCCAGCAGCGTAGATAGCGGGAGGGGAGATACGCAGTATTTT.

The J gene is TRBJ2-5, the V gene TRBV6-1, with 11 bases fitting TRBD2. The CDR3 consists of 17 residues. V lost 4 bases, J lost 3 bases, and 10 bases stayed unmatched. Germline CDR1 MNHNS, CDR2 SASEGT. DNA for the CDR3: TGTGCCAGCAGTGTCGGAGTAGCGGGAGGGCCGGAAGAGACCCAGTACTTC. Translating it yields CASSVGVAGGPEETQYF.

V gene TRBV15 combines with J gene TRBJ2-7, with no clear D. The germline gives CDR1 LNHNV, CDR2 YYDKDF (reference sequence). The CDR3 runs 15 residues. Trimming stripped 0 bases from V and 0 bases from J, with 9 bases between. The CDR3 here is CATSRELTSSYEQYF. The CDR3 nucleotides are TGTGCCACCAGCAGAGAATTGACCAGCTCCTACGAGCAGTACTTC.

V and J are TRBV10-3 and TRBJ1-5; tentative D call: TRBD1 (5 bases). Germline-derived CDR1 and CDR2 are ENHRY and SYGVKD. CDR3 size: 13 residues. V lost 4 bases and J 6 bases, leaving 10 bases between the germline ends. This CDR3 reads CAISGGEGQPQHF. The CDR3 bases are TGTGCCATCAGTGGGGGCGAGGGTCAGCCCCAGCATTTT.

The chain carries TRBV29-1 and TRBJ1-2, with a weak D call TRBD1 (5 bases). This CDR3 contains 12 residues. Germline assignment: CDR1 SQVTM and CDR2 ANQGSEA. The ends were cut back, 4 bases at V and 2 bases at J, with 8 bases in the middle. DNA for the CDR3: TGCAGCGTTGGGGGGAACAACTATGGCTACACCTTC. This sequence encodes CSVGGNNYGYTF. Filled out from reference TRBV29-1 and TRBJ1-2, the complete variable domain reads SAVISQKPSRDICQRGTSLTIQCQVDSQVTMMFWYRQQPGQSLTLIATANQGSEATYESGFVIDKFPISRPNLTFSTLTVSNMSPEDSSIYLCSVGGNNYGYTFGSGTRLTVV.

This clonotype was seen at least ten times. A much larger clone lies a single base off, so this may be a read error. Because it lacks the conserved phenylalanine or tryptophan at the end, this CDR3 is likely a read error. This sequence joins TRBV19 and TRBJ1-2, with TRBD1 identical over 9 bases. V dropped 5 bases and J dropped 4; count of bases not matched to a gene: 2. This CDR3 spans 13 amino acids. CDR1 and CDR2 from the germline V gene are LNHDA and SQIVND (reference sequence). The chain's CDR3 is CASSGTGTYGYTL. In DNA, the CDR3 is TGTGCCAGTAGTGGGACAGGGACCTATGGCTACACCCTC.